Included here is one T cell receptor beta chain sequence, with context. The antigen is not known. These data belong to a study of T cell responses to AZD1222 COVID-19 vaccine. Trimming cost V 5 bases and J 7 bases, with 21 bases left between them. The CDR3 extends over 16 amino acids. The germline V gene has CDR1 MDHEN and CDR2 SYDVKM. Assay used: immunoSEQ multiplex PCR; TCRdb lists only in-frame clones, some missing. This sample has some 120,000 clones, with approximately 87% found just once. Study observations and caveats: CD4 TCRs associated with vaccination spanned spike, dominating at 160-218 and 743-854. In a largely white British group with more females than males, clonal diversity was possibly underestimated.

The sequence was collected from an adult in good health. The source material was peripheral blood, sampled on day 0 of AZD1222 vaccination. The gene calls are TRBV28 and TRBJ1-5; D remains unclear. CDR3 in DNA: TGTGCCAGCAGTCCCCGCCAGGCCTTGGGGAGCCAGCCCCAGCATTTT. This codes for CASSPRQALGSQPQHF.